This T cell receptor (beta chain) was found in a study of molecular identifiers for immune sequencing clone quantification. Naive CD8 T cells were FACS-sorted by CD8+CD4-CCR7+CD45RA+ markers. This clonotype showed up just a few times. Per the germline V gene, CDR1 is DFQATT and CDR2 is SNEGSKA (reference sequence). Trimming cost V 3 bases and J 2 bases; bases outside gene matches: 4. CDR3 length: 14 amino acids. In TCRdb, the PCR reads were re-called with MiXCR into one record per CDR3 protein. The profile covers around 300,000 distinct CDR3 sequences, with over 20% appearing a single time and 0.65% to 0.95% taken by the ten largest.

The gene calls are TRBV20-1 and TRBJ1-5; 7 bases are a match to TRBD1. The clonotype comes from a human donor in good health. Some libraries in this study had Jurkat cell RNA spiked in. Sequences were obtained from naive CD8+ T cells from blood, with Jurkat cell RNA spiked in. The subset: FACS-sorted CD8+CD4-CCR7+CD45RA+ naive T cells. The CDR3 sequence: CSARLTGGNQPQHF. The CDR3 DNA reads TGCAGTGCTAGGTTAACAGGGGGCAATCAGCCCCAGCATTTT.